Below, 5 T cell receptor beta chains from the same sample are listed, as sequenced in a study of cytomegalovirus exposure and HLA in healthy donors. 13 Jbeta primers and 60 Vbeta primers were used for the PCR. Method: immunoSEQ multiplex PCR; TCRdb's copy keeps in-frame clones and lacks some. This table lists roughly 73,000 clones. Material: PBMCs. All receptors derive from a female donor in good health and CMV-seropositive.

The chain carries TRBV5-1 and TRBJ2-1, with 8 bases lining up with TRBD1. The trim removed 0 bases at V and 8 bases at J, leaving 7 bases unmatched. There are 15 residues in the CDR3. Germline values: CDR1 SGHRS, CDR2 YFSETQ. CDR3 protein: CASSLGQGLTHEQFF. DNA of the CDR3: TGCGCCAGCAGCTTGGGACAGGGGTTAACCCATGAGCAGTTCTTC. Together with reference TRBV5-1 and TRBJ2-1, the CDR3 gives the full variable domain: KAGVTQTPRYLIKTRGQQVTLSCSPISGHRSVSWYQQTPGQGLQFLFEYFSETQRNKGNFPGRFSGRQFSNSRSEMNVSTLELGDSALYLCASSLGQGLTHEQFFGPGTRLTVL.

CDR3 nucleotides: TGTGCCAGCAGTCGCGGGACAGTTGTCTATGGCTACACCTTC. It specifies CASSRGTVVYGYTF. The chain combines TRBV6-5 with TRBJ1-2; 7 bases are a match to TRBD1. V was clipped by 5 bases and J by 4 bases; unmatched bases: 7. The germline CDR1 and CDR2 sequences are MNHEY and SVGAGI. This CDR3 is 14 amino acids long.

This rearrangement joins TRBV7-4 to TRBJ2-1; a possible D gene is TRBD2 (6 bases). Trimming left V 3 bases short and J 4 bases short, with 16 bases between. Germline CDR1 is SGHVT and CDR2 is SQSDAQ. This CDR3 has 16 residues. The CDR3 DNA sequence: TGTGCCAGCAGCTTCTCCCGGGAGAAGTGGTACAATGAGCAGTTCTTC. Its protein is CASSFSREKWYNEQFF.

The chain carries TRBV5-1 and TRBJ2-7; 7 bases align to TRBD1. This CDR3 comprises 14 residues. With V trimmed by 3 bases and J by 7 bases, 10 bases remained unmatched. Germline V CDR1 and CDR2: SGHRS, YFSETQ. CDR3 DNA sequence: TGCGCCAGCAGCTGGGATAAACAGGGGTATGAGCAGTACTTC. Protein sequence: CASSWDKQGYEQYF.

This rearrangement joins TRBV7-8 to TRBJ2-7; D gene ambiguous. Germline V CDR1 and CDR2: SGHVS, FQNEAQ. Trimming pared 2 bases from V and 0 bases from J, leaving 8 bases between. CDR3 length: 14 residues. CDR3 sequence: CASSLSLYSYEQYF. The DNA of the CDR3 is TGTGCCAGCAGCTTATCTCTGTACTCCTACGAGCAGTACTTC.